The entry below describes one T cell receptor beta chain. Assay used: immunoSEQ multiplex PCR; TCRdb lists only in-frame clones, some missing. The sample shows around 44,000 clones, around 92% of them seen only once. These data belong to a study of T cell changes during pregnancy in multiple sclerosis. Germline CDR1 is LGHNA and CDR2 is YNFKEQ. J lost 8 bases, V lost 3 bases, and 9 bases had no gene match. The CDR3 runs to 14 residues. The TCR sequence derives from a female donor with multiple sclerosis, enrolled in a pregnancy study. The source material was peripheral blood. The rearrangement joins TRBV4-2 to TRBJ1-2; TRBD1 matches at 7 bases. CDR3 in DNA: TGTGCCAGCAGCCAGTACTCCCAGGGGGAAGGCTACACCTTC. Translated, it gives CASSQYSQGEGYTF.